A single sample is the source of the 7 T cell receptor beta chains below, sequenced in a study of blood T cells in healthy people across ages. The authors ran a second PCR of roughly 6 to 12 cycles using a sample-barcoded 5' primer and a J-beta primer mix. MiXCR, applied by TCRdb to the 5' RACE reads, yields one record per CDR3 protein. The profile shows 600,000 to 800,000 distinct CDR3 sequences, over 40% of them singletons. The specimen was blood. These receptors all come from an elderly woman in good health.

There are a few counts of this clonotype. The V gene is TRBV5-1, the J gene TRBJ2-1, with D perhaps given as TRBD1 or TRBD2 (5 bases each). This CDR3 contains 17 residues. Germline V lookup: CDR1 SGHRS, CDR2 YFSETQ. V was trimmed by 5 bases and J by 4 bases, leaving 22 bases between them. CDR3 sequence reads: CASSGGSTVGFYNEQFF. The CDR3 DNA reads TGCGCCAGCAGTGGGGGATCAACGGTGGGGTTTTACAATGAGCAGTTCTTC.

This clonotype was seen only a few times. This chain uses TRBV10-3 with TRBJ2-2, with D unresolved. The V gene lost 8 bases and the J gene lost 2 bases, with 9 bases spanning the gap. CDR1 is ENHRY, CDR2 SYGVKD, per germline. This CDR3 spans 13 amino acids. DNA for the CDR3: TGTGCCATCCAGGATACCAACACCGGGGAGCTGTTTTTT. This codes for CAIQDTNTGELFF.

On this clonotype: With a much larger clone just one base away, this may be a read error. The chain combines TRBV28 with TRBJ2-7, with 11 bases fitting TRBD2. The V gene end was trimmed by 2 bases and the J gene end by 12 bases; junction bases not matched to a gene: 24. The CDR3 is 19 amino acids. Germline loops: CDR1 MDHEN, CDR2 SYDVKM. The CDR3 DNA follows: TGTGCCAGCAGTTTACGTAGTTGGCTAGCGGGGGGAAGTAGAGAGACCCCGTACTTC. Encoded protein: CASSLRSWLAGGSRETPYF.

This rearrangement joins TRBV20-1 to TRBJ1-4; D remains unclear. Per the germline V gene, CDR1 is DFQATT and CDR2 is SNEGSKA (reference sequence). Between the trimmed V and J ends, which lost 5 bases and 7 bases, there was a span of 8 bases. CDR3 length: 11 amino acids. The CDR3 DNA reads TGCAGTGCTTACGAGCTTGAAAAACTGTTTTTT. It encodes CSAYELEKLFF.

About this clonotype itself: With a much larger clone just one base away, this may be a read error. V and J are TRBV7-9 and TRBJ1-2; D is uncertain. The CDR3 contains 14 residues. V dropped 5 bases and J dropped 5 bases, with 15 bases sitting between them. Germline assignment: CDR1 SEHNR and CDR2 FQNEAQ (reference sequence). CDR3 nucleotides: TGTGCCAGCAGCGCGGGAGGTCTAGGATATGGCTACACCTTC. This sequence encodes CASSAGGLGYGYTF.

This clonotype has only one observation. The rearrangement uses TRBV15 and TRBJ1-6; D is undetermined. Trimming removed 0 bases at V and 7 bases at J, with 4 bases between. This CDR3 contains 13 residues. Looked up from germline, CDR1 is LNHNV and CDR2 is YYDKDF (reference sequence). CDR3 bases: TGTGCCACCAGCAGAGATCCCAATTCACCCCTCCACTTT. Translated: CATSRDPNSPLHF.

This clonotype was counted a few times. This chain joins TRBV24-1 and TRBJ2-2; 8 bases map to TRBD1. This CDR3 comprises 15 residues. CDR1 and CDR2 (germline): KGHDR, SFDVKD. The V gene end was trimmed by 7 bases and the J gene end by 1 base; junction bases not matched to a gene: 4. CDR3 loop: CATSPGQVNTGELFF. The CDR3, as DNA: TGTGCCACCAGCCCGGGACAGGTGAACACCGGGGAGCTGTTTTTT.